This T cell receptor (beta chain) was captured in a study of spatial heterogeneity in lung cancer. Study information: Compared with alpha-chain sequences, beta-chain sequences were consistently detected in greater numbers.

Time point in this sample: sample taken at primary tumor resection. Whole RNA from tumor, nontumor lung or frozen PBMC was sequenced unsorted. Every molecule of TCR cDNA had its own unique molecular identifier. TCRdb reprocessed the 5' RACE reads via MiXCR and lists one record per CDR3 protein. The sample records some 40,000 distinct CDR3 sequences, 3.1% being singletons. With respect to this clonotype: This may come from a read error, since a much larger clone is one base off.

The V gene's germline CDR1 is SGHNT and CDR2 YYREEE (reference sequence). The CDR3 length is 16 residues. V dropped 1 base and J dropped 0 bases, with 10 bases sitting between them. This TCR derives from a male donor with early-stage non-small cell lung cancer. Sequencing used normal lung tissue next to the tumor, obtained at surgery. The V gene is TRBV5-4, the J gene TRBJ2-2; D ambiguous. CDR3 sequence: CASSLPRPANTGELFF. The CDR3, as DNA: TGTGCCAGCAGCTTGCCCAGGCCTGCGAACACCGGGGAGCTGTTTTTT.